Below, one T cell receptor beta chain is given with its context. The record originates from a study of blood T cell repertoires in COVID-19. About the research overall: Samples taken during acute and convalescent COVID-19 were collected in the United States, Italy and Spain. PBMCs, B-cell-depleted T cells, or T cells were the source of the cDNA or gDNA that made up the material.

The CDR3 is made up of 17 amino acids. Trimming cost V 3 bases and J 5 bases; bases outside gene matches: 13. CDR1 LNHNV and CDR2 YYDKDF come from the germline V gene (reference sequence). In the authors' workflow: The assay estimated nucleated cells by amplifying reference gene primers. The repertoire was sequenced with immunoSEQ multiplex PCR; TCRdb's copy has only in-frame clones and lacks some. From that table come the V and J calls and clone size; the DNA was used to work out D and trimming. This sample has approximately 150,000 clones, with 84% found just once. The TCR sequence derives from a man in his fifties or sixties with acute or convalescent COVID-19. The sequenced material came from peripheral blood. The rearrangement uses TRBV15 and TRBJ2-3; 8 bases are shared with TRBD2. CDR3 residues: CATSSGIRVAGRDTQYF. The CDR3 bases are TGTGCCACCAGCAGTGGGATTCGGGTAGCGGGAAGAGATACGCAGTATTTT.